This section outlines one T cell receptor beta chain sequence together with its context. Trimming left V 3 bases short and J 7 bases short, with 16 bases between. The CDR3 consists of 15 residues. CDR1 is MGHDK and CDR2 is SYGVNS in the germline V gene. Random-hexamer reverse transcription was applied to about 0.5 to 1 ug RNA. TCRdb passed the immunoSEQ multiplex PCR reads through MiXCR, listing each CDR3 protein once. The table shows some 190,000 distinct CDR3 sequences, with approximately 95% occurring only once. This sample was included in a study of CD8 T cells in Susac syndrome. The sequence was obtained from a human donor in good health. Sequencing was carried out using CD4+ T cells from PBMCs. V is TRBV25-1 and J is TRBJ2-1, with a weak D call TRBD2 (6 bases). This CDR3 is CASSDYGEVQNEQFF. The CDR3 DNA reads TGTGCCAGCAGTGACTACGGGGAGGTTCAGAATGAGCAGTTCTTC. Variable domain in full (rest from reference TRBV25-1 and TRBJ2-1): EADIYQTPRYLVIGTGKKITLECSQTMGHDKMYWYQQDPGMELHLIHYSYGVNSTEKGDLSSESTVSRIRTEHFPLTLESARPSHTSQYLCASSDYGEVQNEQFFGPGTRLTVL.